The 20 T cell receptor beta chains given below trace back to one sample, sequenced in a study of T cells in localized non-small cell lung cancer. Using immunoSEQ multiplex PCR, the repertoire was profiled, and TCRdb retains in-frame clones only, with some absent. The repertoire holds fewer than 35,000 clones, with more than 75% as singletons. The specimen was peripheral blood, collected before any cancer treatment. The receptors were sampled from a male donor aged 60 or over with stage III lung adenocarcinoma.

The V gene is TRBV11-1, the J gene TRBJ2-1; D uncertain. Looked up from germline, CDR1 is SGHAT and CDR2 is FQDESV (reference sequence). V was shortened by 1 base and J by 6 bases, with 7 bases between the two germline ends. The CDR3 is 13 residues long. CDR3 sequence reads: CASSLGRINEQFF. CDR3 DNA sequence: TGTGCCAGCAGCTTAGGTAGAATCAATGAGCAGTTCTTC.

In its sample, this clone is medium-sized. The V call is TRBV6-5, the J call TRBJ2-2; perhaps TRBD2 as D (6 bases). Germline lookup yields CDR1 MNHEY and CDR2 SVGAGI. This CDR3 comprises 13 residues. V lost 8 bases, J lost 6 bases, and 13 bases lay in between. Here the CDR3 reads CASEGPGAGELFF. As DNA, the CDR3 is TGTGCCAGCGAGGGACCGGGAGCCGGGGAGCTGTTTTTT.

The rearrangement uses TRBV29-1 and TRBJ2-1, with 9 bases identical to TRBD2. The germline V gene encodes CDR1 SQVTM and CDR2 ANQGSEA. This CDR3 spans 20 amino acids. V dropped 6 bases and J dropped 5; count of bases not matched to a gene: 26. The chain's CDR3 is CSVRKGGRLADSYLNNEQFF. The CDR3 region has the DNA TGCAGCGTCCGAAAGGGCGGGAGACTAGCGGACAGTTACCTAAACAATGAGCAGTTCTTC.

This chain links TRBV6-6 with TRBJ2-7; D possibly uses TRBD1 or TRBD2 (5 bases each). This CDR3 contains 14 residues. Per the germline V gene, CDR1 is MNHNY and CDR2 is SVGAGI (reference sequence). V gave up 6 bases and J gave up 6 bases, with 18 bases separating them. The chain's CDR3 is CASRRTGTVGEQYF. For the CDR3, the DNA is TGTGCCAGCAGACGCACCGGGACCGTCGGCGAGCAGTACTTC.

This sequence joins TRBV6-6 and TRBJ1-3, with 7 nucleotides matching TRBD1. The CDR3 is 16 amino acids. Germline-derived CDR1 and CDR2 are MNHNY and SVGAGI (reference sequence). The ends lost 6 bases at V and 2 bases at J; junction bases unmatched: 10. The chain's CDR3 is CASRTLDRETGNTIYF. CDR3 coding DNA: TGTGCCAGCAGGACTTTAGACAGGGAGACTGGAAACACCATATATTTT.

J is TRBJ2-7 and V is TRBV5-6, with TRBD2 matching over 13 bases. Trimming at V came to 3 bases and at J to 6 bases, leaving 6 bases not matched to a gene. Germline loops: CDR1 SGHDT, CDR2 YYEEEE. The CDR3 has 15 amino acids. As DNA, the CDR3 is TGTGCCAGCAGCTCAATAACTAGCGGGGGGGCCGAGCAGTACTTC. It is translated as CASSSITSGGAEQYF.

The chain carries TRBV5-4 and TRBJ2-7; D possibly corresponds to TRBD2 (6 bases). Germline V CDR1 and CDR2: SGHNT, YYREEE (reference sequence). The CDR3 runs 16 residues. Trimming took 0 bases from V and 3 from J, leaving 16 bases between them. In DNA form, the CDR3 reads TGTGCCAGCAGCTTGGCCGGAGCGGGTTTCCTCTACGAGCAGTACTTC. It codes for CASSLAGAGFLYEQYF.

The chain joins TRBV2 to TRBJ2-6; 8 bases agree with TRBD1. CDR3 length: 16 amino acids. Losses at the gene ends were 6 bases for V and 2 bases for J; bases not matched to a gene: 6. Germline values: CDR1 SNHLY, CDR2 FYNNEI. CDR3 residues: CASSGRGLTGANVLTF. The CDR3 coding sequence is TGTGCCAGCAGCGGCAGGGGGCTGACTGGGGCCAACGTCCTGACTTTC.

The genes are TRBV5-6 and TRBJ2-1, with a weak D call TRBD1 (5 bases). The CDR3 loop spans 17 amino acids. Trimming pared 3 bases from V and 1 base from J, leaving 17 bases between. CDR1 SGHDT and CDR2 YYEEEE come from the germline V gene. CDR3 region: CASSSTWGLKSYNEQFF. The CDR3 DNA sequence: TGTGCCAGCAGCTCAACATGGGGCCTCAAATCCTACAATGAGCAGTTCTTC.

This clone has a handful of counts. The J gene is TRBJ2-7, the V gene TRBV11-2; 9 nucleotides match TRBD2. This CDR3 is built from 15 residues. The V gene's germline CDR1 is SGHAT and CDR2 FQNNGV. The ends lost 0 bases at V and 2 bases at J; junction bases unmatched: 2. The CDR3 spells CASSLDSGSTYEQYF. The CDR3 region has the DNA TGTGCCAGCAGCTTAGATAGCGGGAGTACCTACGAGCAGTACTTC.

This rearrangement joins TRBV9 to TRBJ2-7; D is ambiguous. Germline CDR1 is SGDLS and CDR2 is YYNGEE. The CDR3 contains 14 residues. V was clipped by 1 base and J by 3 bases, with 11 bases between them. Here the CDR3 reads CASSVHGDVYEQYF. CDR3 in DNA: TGTGCCAGCAGCGTACATGGGGATGTCTACGAGCAGTACTTC.

The chain's CDR3 is CASSRPLGRSTDTQYF. CDR3 DNA: TGTGCCAGCAGTCGCCCCTTGGGCAGATCCACAGATACGCAGTATTTT. This rearrangement joins TRBV28 to TRBJ2-3; D unresolved. Germline V gives CDR1 MDHEN, CDR2 SYDVKM. Trimming pared 5 bases from V and 2 bases from J, leaving 17 bases between. The CDR3 totals 16 residues.

CDR3 loop: CASSFRGRGDQPQHF. CDR3 nucleotide sequence: TGTGCCAGCAGTTTCAGGGGGCGCGGAGATCAGCCCCAGCATTTT. V gene TRBV28 combines with J gene TRBJ1-5, with 8 bases matching TRBD1. Trimming cost V 3 bases and J 5 bases; bases outside gene matches: 6. This CDR3 has 15 residues. The V gene's germline CDR1 is MDHEN and CDR2 SYDVKM.

The V gene is TRBV9, the J gene TRBJ2-1; TRBD2 agrees at 9 bases. The V gene end was trimmed by 6 bases and the J gene end by 9 bases; junction bases not matched to a gene: 10. Germline V gene data show CDR1 as SGDLS and CDR2 as YYNGEE. The CDR3 loop spans 14 amino acids. CDR3 nucleotide sequence: TGTGCCAGCACCCCGGGACTAGCTTCGGTTGAGCAGTTCTTC. Protein: CASTPGLASVEQFF.

The V call is TRBV20-1, the J call TRBJ2-7, with TRBD2 as a possible D gene (5 bases). Trimming left V 8 bases short and J 6 bases short, with 14 bases between. This CDR3 spans 11 amino acids. Per germline, CDR1 DFQATT and CDR2 SNEGSKA (reference sequence). CDR3 sequence reads: CSLPRGSEQYF. DNA of the CDR3: TGCAGTCTCCCGAGAGGGAGCGAGCAGTACTTC.

This chain joins TRBV29-1 and TRBJ1-5; D might be TRBD1 (5 bases). Per germline, CDR1 SQVTM and CDR2 ANQGSEA. The CDR3 is made up of 14 amino acids. V lost 4 bases, J lost 5 bases, and 15 bases lay in between. DNA for the CDR3: TGCAGCGTTGGGGACGGAAATAATTATCAGCCCCAGCATTTT. It codes for CSVGDGNNYQPQHF.

This chain connects TRBV5-6 to TRBJ2-4; D might be TRBD1 (6 bases). Germline V gene lookup returns CDR1 SGHDT and CDR2 YYEEEE. Trimming removed 4 bases at V and 5 bases at J, with 10 bases between. There are 13 residues in the CDR3. The chain's CDR3 is CASSHRDENIQYF. CDR3 DNA: TGTGCCAGCAGCCACAGGGATGAAAACATTCAGTACTTC.

The count of this clone is one. The chain has TRBV4-1 and TRBJ2-7; no reliable D call. Trimming cost V 0 bases and J 8 bases, with 14 bases left between them. The CDR3 length is 14 residues. Germline assignment: CDR1 MGHRA and CDR2 YSYEKL. CDR3 sequence: CASSQDAPSRKQYF. The CDR3 region has the DNA TGCGCCAGCAGCCAAGATGCCCCCTCTAGAAAGCAGTACTTC.

J is TRBJ2-2 and V is TRBV30; D gene uncertain. The V end lost 2 bases, the J end lost 4 bases, and 11 bases lay between the germline ends. Per germline, CDR1 GTSNPN and CDR2 SVGIG (reference sequence). The CDR3 contains 14 residues. The CDR3 nucleotides are TGTGCCTGGAGTTTCACCGGGTCCACCGGGGAGCTGTTTTTT. Translation gives CAWSFTGSTGELFF.

The chain has TRBV27 and TRBJ2-7; 8 bases line up with TRBD1. Germline CDR1 and CDR2: MNHEY and SMNVEV (reference sequence). The CDR3 length is 13 residues. V shed 8 bases, J shed 2 bases, and the junction held 5 bases outside the gene matches. The CDR3 sequence is CASSGTGAYEQYF. The CDR3 nucleotides read TGTGCCAGCTCCGGGACAGGAGCCTACGAGCAGTACTTC.